Below, 23 T cell receptor beta chains from the same sample are listed, as sequenced in a study of blood T cell repertoires in COVID-19. Profiling relied on immunoSEQ multiplex PCR, and the TCRdb table lists in-frame clones only, not all of them. Of 120,000 to 150,000 clones listed, over 85% were seen once; the top ten hold around 1.5%. The sequenced sample was peripheral blood. Receptors originate from a human donor in a cohort sampled during active COVID-19.

This clone was counted once. This chain links TRBV7-9 with TRBJ2-4; perhaps TRBD2 as D (5 bases). CDR1 and CDR2 from the germline V gene are SEHNR and FQNEAQ (reference sequence). This CDR3 comprises 15 residues. V lost 5 bases to trimming and J lost 6 bases, with 17 bases between them. CDR3 protein: CASSQPSGRGNIQYF. DNA of the CDR3: TGTGCCAGCAGCCAACCAAGCGGACGGGGAAACATTCAGTACTTC.

The chain has TRBV7-2 and TRBJ2-5; D is possibly TRBD2 (5 bases). The CDR3 length is 14 residues. The V and J ends lost 6 bases and 1 base respectively, with 12 bases between them. The germline V gene encodes CDR1 SGHTA and CDR2 FQGNSA. The CDR3 sequence is CASRPYGGQETQYF. CDR3 sequence (DNA): TGTGCCAGCAGACCATATGGAGGCCAAGAGACCCAGTACTTC. Combining the CDR3 with reference TRBV7-2 and TRBJ2-5 gives the whole variable domain GAGVSQSPSNKVTEKGKDVELRCDPISGHTALYWYRQSLGQGLEFLIYFQGNSAPDKSGLPSDRFSAERTGGSVSTLTIQRTQQEDSAVYLCASRPYGGQETQYFGPGTRLLVL.

The rearrangement joins TRBV2 to TRBJ2-5; D gene unclear. The CDR3 runs to 11 residues. The V gene's germline CDR1 is SNHLY and CDR2 FYNNEI. V gave up 6 bases and J gave up 3 bases, with 5 bases separating them. The CDR3 coding sequence is TGTGCCAGCAGGTTCGAAGAGACCCAGTACTTC. Its translation: CASRFEETQYF.

V gene TRBV9 combines with J gene TRBJ1-1; 8 bases map to TRBD1. Germline values: CDR1 SGDLS, CDR2 YYNGEE. The CDR3 runs to 14 residues. The ends lost 4 bases at V and 3 bases at J; junction bases unmatched: 5. The CDR3 DNA follows: TGTGCCAGCAGCTCGGGACAGGCCCACACTGAAGCTTTCTTT. Amino acids: CASSSGQAHTEAFF.

V is TRBV9 and J is TRBJ2-3, with TRBD2 matching over 9 bases. The CDR3 loop spans 14 amino acids. Germline V gene sequence: CDR1 SGDLS, CDR2 YYNGEE. J lost 7 bases, V lost 3 bases, and 6 bases had no gene match. Here the CDR3 DNA reads TGTGCCAGCAGCGGGTCTGGACTAGCGCATACGCAGTATTTT. Translating it yields CASSGSGLAHTQYF. Drawing the rest from reference TRBV9 and TRBJ2-3, the complete variable domain is DSGVTQTPKHLITATGQRVTLRCSPRSGDLSVYWYQQSLDQGLQFLIQYYNGEERAKGNILERFSAQQFPDLHSELNLSSLELGDSALYFCASSGSGLAHTQYFGPGTRLTVL.

The gene calls are TRBV19 and TRBJ1-5, with 7 bases lining up with TRBD1. The V and J ends lost 5 bases and 11 bases, in that order; junction bases with no gene match: 6. This CDR3 has 12 amino acids. From germline, CDR1 is LNHDA and CDR2 SQIVND (reference sequence). CDR3 sequence (DNA): TGTGCCAGTAGTCTACAGGGGCGGTCCCAGCATTTT. Translated: CASSLQGRSQHF.

V gene TRBV11-3 combines with J gene TRBJ2-2, with a weak D call TRBD2 (5 bases). Germline V gene data show CDR1 as SGHNT and CDR2 as YENEEA. V shed 0 bases and J shed 1 base, with 6 bases lying between them. The CDR3 covers 15 residues. This CDR3 is CASSLDRGNTGELFF. The CDR3 DNA reads as TGTGCCAGCAGCTTAGATCGGGGGAACACCGGGGAGCTGTTTTTT.

This sequence joins TRBV5-1 and TRBJ2-2; unclear D gene. Trimming took off 3 bases at V and 1 base at J, with 10 bases between the two ends. CDR1 and CDR2 (germline): SGHRS, YFSETQ. This CDR3 spans 15 amino acids. The CDR3: CASSSQTLNTGELFF. In DNA form, the CDR3 reads TGCGCCAGCAGCTCCCAGACACTGAACACCGGGGAGCTGTTTTTT.

This sequence joins TRBV6-5 and TRBJ1-1; D may be TRBD1 (5 bases). There are 15 residues in the CDR3. V shed 5 bases and J shed 4 bases, with 17 bases lying between them. From germline, CDR1 is MNHEY and CDR2 SVGAGI. CDR3 residues: CASSPSRGGATEAFF. The DNA of the CDR3 is TGTGCCAGCAGTCCATCTAGGGGAGGAGCCACTGAAGCTTTCTTT.

The count of this clone is one. This rearrangement joins TRBV5-5 to TRBJ2-3; D is possibly TRBD2 (7 bases). The CDR3 runs 14 residues. Trimming cost V 5 bases and J 6 bases, with 16 bases left between them. Germline V gives CDR1 SGHKS, CDR2 YYEKEE (reference sequence). The CDR3 loop reads CASRLEGGPDTQYF. CDR3 DNA: TGTGCCAGCAGGCTGGAGGGGGGGCCCGATACGCAGTATTTT.

This clone has a single count. This chain uses TRBV10-3 with TRBJ1-5; a weak D match, TRBD1 (6 bases). Per the germline V gene, CDR1 is ENHRY and CDR2 is SYGVKD. This CDR3 comprises 14 residues. V lost 11 bases, J lost 1 base, and 15 bases lay in between. As DNA, the CDR3 is TGTGCCTCCACGGGGGGCTGGAGCAATCAGCCCCAGCATTTT. This translates into CASTGGWSNQPQHF.

This chain connects TRBV6-2 or TRBV6-3 to TRBJ2-3; D is possibly TRBD1 (7 bases). Germline CDR1 MNHEY, CDR2 SVGEGT. This CDR3 comprises 16 residues. Trimming cost V 0 bases and J 3 bases, with 13 bases left between them. The CDR3 loop reads CASSYSAGGNTDTQYF. CDR3 DNA sequence: TGTGCCAGCAGTTACTCGGCAGGGGGGAATACAGATACGCAGTATTTT.

The rearrangement links TRBV19 to TRBJ1-4; no firm D call. Per germline, CDR1 LNHDA and CDR2 SQIVND (reference sequence). Trimming shortened V by 6 bases and J by 5 bases, and 16 bases separated the two germline ends. The CDR3 has 15 residues. This CDR3 is CASRNGRSENEKLFF. CDR3 bases: TGTGCCAGTAGGAATGGCCGCTCTGAAAATGAAAAACTGTTTTTT.

The rearrangement links TRBV27 to TRBJ1-3, with D unclear. This CDR3 region has 11 residues. In germline, CDR1 is MNHEY, CDR2 SMNVEV (reference sequence). V dropped 8 bases and J dropped 2 bases, with 4 bases sitting between them. Here the CDR3 DNA reads TGTGCCAGCCAGACTGGAAACACCATATATTTT. It specifies CASQTGNTIYF.

The chain carries TRBV28 and TRBJ1-4, with D possibly TRBD1 on 6 matching bases. The CDR3 is made up of 15 amino acids. Trimming took off 5 bases at V and 7 bases at J, with 17 bases between the two ends. The germline V gene encodes CDR1 MDHEN and CDR2 SYDVKM. CDR3 coding DNA: TGTGCCAGCAGTCGTCCCCAGGGGTATTTTGAAAAACTGTTTTTT. As protein: CASSRPQGYFEKLFF.

This clone was recorded only once. CDR3 sequence: CASSAWLGGAETQYF. The CDR3 bases are TGTGCCAGCAGCGCTTGGCTCGGGGGAGCGGAGACCCAGTACTTC. The chain recombines TRBV9 with TRBJ2-5, with D perhaps TRBD2 (6 bases). V dropped 3 bases and J dropped 5 bases, with 17 bases sitting between them. The CDR3 covers 15 residues. Germline CDR1 SGDLS, CDR2 YYNGEE.

This chain uses TRBV7-9 with TRBJ2-5; weak D call: TRBD2 (6 bases). Looked up from germline, CDR1 is SEHNR and CDR2 is FQNEAQ (reference sequence). The CDR3 is 13 amino acids. Trimming stripped 1 base from V and 5 bases from J, with 8 bases between. CDR3 nucleotide sequence: TGTGCCAGCAGCTTAGTTGGGGGGGAGACCCAGTACTTC. It is translated as CASSLVGGETQYF. The complete variable domain, with remaining parts taken from reference TRBV7-9 and TRBJ2-5, reads DTGVSQNPRHKITKRGQNVTFRCDPISEHNRLYWYRQTLGQGPEFLTYFQNEAQLEKSRLLSDRFSAERPKGSFSTLEIQRTEQGDSAMYLCASSLVGGETQYFGPGTRLLVL.

There are a few counts of this clone. The chain couples TRBV7-2 to TRBJ2-3, with 10 nucleotides matching TRBD1. Germline V gives CDR1 SGHTA, CDR2 FQGNSA. The CDR3 covers 15 residues. V was clipped by 5 bases and J by 3 bases; unmatched bases: 5. The CDR3: CASSLDRGQTDTQYF. DNA for the CDR3: TGTGCCAGCAGCCTTGACAGGGGGCAGACAGATACGCAGTATTTT.

The chain couples TRBV7-8 to TRBJ1-3; possibly TRBD1 for D (6 bases). Per the germline V gene, CDR1 is SGHVS and CDR2 is FQNEAQ. V lost 6 bases and J lost 2, with 14 bases in between. This CDR3 has 15 residues. In DNA form, the CDR3 reads TGTGCCAGCAGGCTTAACAGGGACCCTGGAAACACCATATATTTT. Its protein is CASRLNRDPGNTIYF.

This clone was observed a few times. The CDR3 reads CASSLDLAGTDTQYF. The CDR3 bases are TGTGCCAGCAGCTTAGATCTAGCGGGCACAGATACGCAGTATTTT. The chain carries TRBV11-2 and TRBJ2-3; the match to TRBD2 covers 7 bases. Unmatched junction bases numbered 1, after V lost 0 bases and J lost 1 base. CDR1 and CDR2 (germline): SGHAT, FQNNGV. There are 15 residues in the CDR3.

The genes are TRBV7-8 and TRBJ1-6; 7 bases are a match to TRBD1. After removal of 2 bases from V and 8 bases from J, the junction contained 6 bases not matched to a gene. This CDR3 comprises 15 residues. Germline V gene data show CDR1 as SGHVS and CDR2 as FQNEAQ. The CDR3 DNA sequence: TGTGCCAGCAGCTTATTCGGGACAGTTGATTCACCCCTCCACTTT. Protein sequence: CASSLFGTVDSPLHF.

The V and J genes are TRBV29-1 and TRBJ1-1; 8 nucleotides line up with TRBD1. There are 13 residues in the CDR3. V lost 7 bases, J lost 0 bases, and 4 bases stayed unmatched. The germline V gene encodes CDR1 SQVTM and CDR2 ANQGSEA. Written as DNA, the CDR3 is TGCAGCGGAAGGGACAGGCTGAACACTGAAGCTTTCTTT. This codes for CSGRDRLNTEAFF.

CDR3 bases: TGTGCCAGCAGCCTACAAACAGGGGCCTACGAGCAGTACTTC. Its translation: CASSLQTGAYEQYF. This chain joins TRBV5-6 and TRBJ2-7; 7 nucleotides agree with TRBD1. The CDR3 sequence is 14 residues long. Germline V lookup: CDR1 SGHDT, CDR2 YYEEEE. V shed 4 bases and J 2 bases; nucleotides not matched to a gene: 6. Based on the CDR3 plus reference TRBV5-6 and TRBJ2-7, the full variable domain is DAGVTQSPTHLIKTRGQQVTLRCSPKSGHDTVSWYQQALGQGPQFIFQYYEEEERQRGNFPDRFSGHQFPNYSSELNVNALLLGDSALYLCASSLQTGAYEQYFGPGTRLTVT.